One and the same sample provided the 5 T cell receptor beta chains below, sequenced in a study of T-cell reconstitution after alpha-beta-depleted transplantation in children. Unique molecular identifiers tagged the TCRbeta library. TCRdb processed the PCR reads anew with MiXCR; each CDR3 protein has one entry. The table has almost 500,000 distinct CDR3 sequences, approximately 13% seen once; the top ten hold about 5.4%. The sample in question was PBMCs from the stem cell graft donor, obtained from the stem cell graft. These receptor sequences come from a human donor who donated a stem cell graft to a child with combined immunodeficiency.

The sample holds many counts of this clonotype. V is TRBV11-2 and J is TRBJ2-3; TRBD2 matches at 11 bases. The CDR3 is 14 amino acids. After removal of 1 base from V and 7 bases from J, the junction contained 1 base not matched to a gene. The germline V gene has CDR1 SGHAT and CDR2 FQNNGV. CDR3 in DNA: TGTGCCAGCAGCTTAGCTAGCGGGGGGTATACGCAGTATTTT. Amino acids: CASSLASGGYTQYF.

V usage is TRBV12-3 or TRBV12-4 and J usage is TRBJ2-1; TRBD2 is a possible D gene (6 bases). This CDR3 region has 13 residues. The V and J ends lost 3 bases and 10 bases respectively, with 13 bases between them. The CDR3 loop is CASSFGRDREQFF. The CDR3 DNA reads TGTGCCAGCAGTTTCGGGCGGGACCGGGAGCAGTTCTTC.

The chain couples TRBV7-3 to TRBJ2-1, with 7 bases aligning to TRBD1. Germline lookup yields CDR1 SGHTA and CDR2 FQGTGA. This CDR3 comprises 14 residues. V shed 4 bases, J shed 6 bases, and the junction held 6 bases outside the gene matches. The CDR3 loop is CASSSDREPNEQFF. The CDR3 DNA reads TGTGCCAGCAGCTCCGACAGGGAACCCAATGAGCAGTTCTTC.

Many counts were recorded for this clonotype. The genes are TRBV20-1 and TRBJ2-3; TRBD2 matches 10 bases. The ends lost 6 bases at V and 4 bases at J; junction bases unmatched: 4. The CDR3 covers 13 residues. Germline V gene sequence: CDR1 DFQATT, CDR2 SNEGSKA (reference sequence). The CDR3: CSAPSGSADTQYF. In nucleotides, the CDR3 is TGCAGTGCCCCTAGCGGGAGCGCAGATACGCAGTATTTT.

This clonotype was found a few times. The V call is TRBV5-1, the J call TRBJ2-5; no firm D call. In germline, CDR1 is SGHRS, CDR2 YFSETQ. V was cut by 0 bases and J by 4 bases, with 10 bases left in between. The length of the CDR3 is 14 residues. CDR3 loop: CASSLVVTSETQYF. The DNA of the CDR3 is TGCGCCAGCAGCTTGGTTGTGACCTCAGAGACCCAGTACTTC.